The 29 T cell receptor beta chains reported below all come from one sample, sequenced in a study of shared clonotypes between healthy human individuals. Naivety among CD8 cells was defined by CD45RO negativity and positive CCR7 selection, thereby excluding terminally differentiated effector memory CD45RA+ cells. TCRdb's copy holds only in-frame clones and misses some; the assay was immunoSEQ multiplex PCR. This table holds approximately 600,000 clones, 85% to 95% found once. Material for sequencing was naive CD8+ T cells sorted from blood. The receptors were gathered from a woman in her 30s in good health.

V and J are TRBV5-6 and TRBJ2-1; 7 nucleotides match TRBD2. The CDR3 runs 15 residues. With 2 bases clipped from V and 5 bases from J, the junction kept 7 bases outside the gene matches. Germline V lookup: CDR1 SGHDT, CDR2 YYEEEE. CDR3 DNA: TGTGCCAGCAGCTTCTGGGGAGGGAGCCACAATGAGCAGTTCTTC. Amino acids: CASSFWGGSHNEQFF.

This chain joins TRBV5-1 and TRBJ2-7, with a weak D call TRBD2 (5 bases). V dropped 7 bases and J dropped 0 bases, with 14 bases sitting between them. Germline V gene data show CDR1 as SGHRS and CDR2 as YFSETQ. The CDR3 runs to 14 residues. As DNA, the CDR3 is TGCGCCAGCCGAGCGGAGAGAAGCTCCTACGAGCAGTACTTC. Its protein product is CASRAERSSYEQYF.

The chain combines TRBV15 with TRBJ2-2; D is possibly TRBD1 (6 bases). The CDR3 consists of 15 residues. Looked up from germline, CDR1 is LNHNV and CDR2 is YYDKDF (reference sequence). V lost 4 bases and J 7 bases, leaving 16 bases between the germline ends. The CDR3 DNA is TGTGCCACCAGCACCTCAGGACAGATCTTCGGGGAGCTGTTTTTT. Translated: CATSTSGQIFGELFF.

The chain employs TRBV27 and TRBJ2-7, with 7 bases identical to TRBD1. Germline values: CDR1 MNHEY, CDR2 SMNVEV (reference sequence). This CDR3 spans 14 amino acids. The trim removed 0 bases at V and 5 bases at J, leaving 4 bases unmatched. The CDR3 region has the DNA TGTGCCAGCAGTTTATCGCCTAGGGGGCACGAGCAGTACTTC. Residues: CASSLSPRGHEQYF.

CDR3 residues: CASSLWDRGYTIYF. The DNA for the CDR3 is TGTGCCAGTAGTCTCTGGGACAGGGGTTACACCATATATTTT. V usage is TRBV19 and J usage is TRBJ1-3, with TRBD1 identical over 10 bases. Germline V gene sequence: CDR1 LNHDA, CDR2 SQIVND (reference sequence). The CDR3 contains 14 residues. V shed 5 bases and J 8 bases; nucleotides not matched to a gene: 6.

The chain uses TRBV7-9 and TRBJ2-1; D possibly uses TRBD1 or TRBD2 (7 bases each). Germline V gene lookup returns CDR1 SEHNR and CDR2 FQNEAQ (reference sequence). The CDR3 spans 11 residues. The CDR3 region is CAGEGAHEQFF. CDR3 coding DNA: TGTGCGGGGGAGGGGGCCCATGAGCAGTTCTTC.

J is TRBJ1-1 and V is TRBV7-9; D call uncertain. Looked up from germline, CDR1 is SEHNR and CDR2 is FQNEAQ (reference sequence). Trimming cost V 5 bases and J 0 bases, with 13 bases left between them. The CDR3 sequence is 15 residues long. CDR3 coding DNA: TGTGCCAGCAGCGGGAGTCCAGAGATGAACACTGAAGCTTTCTTT. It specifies CASSGSPEMNTEAFF.

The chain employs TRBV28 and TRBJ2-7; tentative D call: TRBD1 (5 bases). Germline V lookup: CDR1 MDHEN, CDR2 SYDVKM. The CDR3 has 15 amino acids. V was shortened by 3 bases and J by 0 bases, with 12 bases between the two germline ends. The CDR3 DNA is TGTGCCAGCAGTTTTGGGGCACAGTACTCCTACGAGCAGTACTTC. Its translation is CASSFGAQYSYEQYF.

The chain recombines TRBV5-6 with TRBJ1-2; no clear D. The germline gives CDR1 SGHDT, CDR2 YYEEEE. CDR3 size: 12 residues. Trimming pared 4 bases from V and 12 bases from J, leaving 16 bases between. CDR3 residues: CASSPGMSFHTF. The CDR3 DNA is TGTGCCAGCAGCCCCGGTATGTCGTTTCACACCTTC.

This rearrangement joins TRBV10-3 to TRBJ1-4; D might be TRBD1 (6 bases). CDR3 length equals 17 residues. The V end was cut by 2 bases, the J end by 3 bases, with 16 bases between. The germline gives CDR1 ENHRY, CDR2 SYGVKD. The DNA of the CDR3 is TGTGCCATCAGTGAGGGGTTAGGGGGGCCCCCTAATGAAAAACTGTTTTTT. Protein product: CAISEGLGGPPNEKLFF.

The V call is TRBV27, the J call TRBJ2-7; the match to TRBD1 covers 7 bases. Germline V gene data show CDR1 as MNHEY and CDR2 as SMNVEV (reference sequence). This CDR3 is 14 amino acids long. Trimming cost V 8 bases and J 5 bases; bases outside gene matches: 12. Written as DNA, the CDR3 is TGTGCCAGCGGATACAGGGGCCAAGGGAACGAGCAGTACTTC. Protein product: CASGYRGQGNEQYF.

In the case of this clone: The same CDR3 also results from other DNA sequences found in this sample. Here the CDR3 DNA reads TGTGCCAGCAGCTTGACAGGGCACGAGCAGTACTTC. Its protein is CASSLTGHEQYF. The rearrangement links TRBV7-9 to TRBJ2-7; TRBD1 aligns across 7 bases. Losses at the gene ends were 3 bases for V and 5 bases for J; bases not matched to a gene: 1. CDR1 SEHNR and CDR2 FQNEAQ come from the germline V gene (reference sequence). The CDR3 has 12 amino acids.

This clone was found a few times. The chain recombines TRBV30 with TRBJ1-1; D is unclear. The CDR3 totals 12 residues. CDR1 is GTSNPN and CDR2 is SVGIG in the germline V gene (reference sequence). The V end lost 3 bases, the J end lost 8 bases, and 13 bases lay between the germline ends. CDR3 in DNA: TGTGCCTGGAGAGCCGAATGGGCAGAAGCTTTCTTT. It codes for CAWRAEWAEAFF. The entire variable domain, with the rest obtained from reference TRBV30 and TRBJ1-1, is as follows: SQTIHQWPATLVQPVGSPLSLECTVEGTSNPNLYWYRQAAGRGLQLLFYSVGIGQISSEVPQNLSASRPQDRQFILSSKKLLLSDSGFYLCAWRAEWAEAFFGQGTRLTVV.

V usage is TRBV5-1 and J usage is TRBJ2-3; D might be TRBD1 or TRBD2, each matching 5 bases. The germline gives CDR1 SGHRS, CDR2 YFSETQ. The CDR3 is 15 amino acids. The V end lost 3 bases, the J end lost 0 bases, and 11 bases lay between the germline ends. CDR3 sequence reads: CASSWGTISTDTQYF. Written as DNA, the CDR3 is TGCGCCAGCAGCTGGGGGACGATCAGCACAGATACGCAGTATTTT.

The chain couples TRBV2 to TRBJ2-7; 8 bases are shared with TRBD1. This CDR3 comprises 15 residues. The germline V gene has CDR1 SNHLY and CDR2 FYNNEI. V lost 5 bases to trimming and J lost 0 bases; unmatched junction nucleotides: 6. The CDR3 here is CASSPRTGNSYEQYF. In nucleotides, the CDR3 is TGTGCCAGCAGTCCCAGGACAGGGAACTCCTACGAGCAGTACTTC.

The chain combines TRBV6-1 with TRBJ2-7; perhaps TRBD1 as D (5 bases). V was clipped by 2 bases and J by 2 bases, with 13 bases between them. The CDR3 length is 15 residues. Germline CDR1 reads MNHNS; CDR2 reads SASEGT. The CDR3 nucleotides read TGTGCCAGCAGTGAATTAAAAGGGGTGCCCTACGAGCAGTACTTC. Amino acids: CASSELKGVPYEQYF.

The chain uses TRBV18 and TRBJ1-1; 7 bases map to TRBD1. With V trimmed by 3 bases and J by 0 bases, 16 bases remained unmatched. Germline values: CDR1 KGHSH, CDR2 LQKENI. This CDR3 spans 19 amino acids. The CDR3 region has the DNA TGTGCCAGCTCACCGGATACCACAGGGGATTTGCCTATGAACACTGAAGCTTTCTTT. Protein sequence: CASSPDTTGDLPMNTEAFF.

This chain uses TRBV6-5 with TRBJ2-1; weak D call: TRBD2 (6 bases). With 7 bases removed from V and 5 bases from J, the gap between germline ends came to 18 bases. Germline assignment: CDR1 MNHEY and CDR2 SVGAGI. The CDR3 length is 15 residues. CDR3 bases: TGTGCCAGCAATCCCTTACTAGCTTTAAACAATGAGCAGTTCTTC. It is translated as CASNPLLALNNEQFF.

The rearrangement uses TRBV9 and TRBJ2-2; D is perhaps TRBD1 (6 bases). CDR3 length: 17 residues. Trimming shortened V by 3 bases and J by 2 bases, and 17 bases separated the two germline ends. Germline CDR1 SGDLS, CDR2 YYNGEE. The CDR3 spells CASSASSDRPNTGELFF. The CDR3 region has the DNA TGTGCCAGCAGCGCATCTTCGGACAGACCAAACACCGGGGAGCTGTTTTTT.

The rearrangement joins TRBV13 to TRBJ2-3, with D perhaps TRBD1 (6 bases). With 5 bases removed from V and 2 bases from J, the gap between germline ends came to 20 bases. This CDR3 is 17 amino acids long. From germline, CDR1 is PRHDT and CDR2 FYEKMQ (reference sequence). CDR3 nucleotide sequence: TGTGCCAGCAGCGACAGGAGTAAGTCACCATACACAGATACGCAGTATTTT. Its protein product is CASSDRSKSPYTDTQYF.

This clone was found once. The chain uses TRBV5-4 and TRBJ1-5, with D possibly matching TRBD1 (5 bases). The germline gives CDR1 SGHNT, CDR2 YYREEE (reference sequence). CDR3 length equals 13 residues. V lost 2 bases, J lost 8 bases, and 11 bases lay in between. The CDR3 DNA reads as TGTGCCAGCAGCTTAAGTGGGGGGGAGCCCCAGCATTTT. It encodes CASSLSGGEPQHF. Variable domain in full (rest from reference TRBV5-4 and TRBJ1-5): ETGVTQSPTHLIKTRGQQVTLRCSSQSGHNTVSWYQQALGQGPQFIFQYYREEENGRGNFPPRFSGLQFPNYSSELNVNALELDDSALYLCASSLSGGEPQHFGDGTRLSIL.

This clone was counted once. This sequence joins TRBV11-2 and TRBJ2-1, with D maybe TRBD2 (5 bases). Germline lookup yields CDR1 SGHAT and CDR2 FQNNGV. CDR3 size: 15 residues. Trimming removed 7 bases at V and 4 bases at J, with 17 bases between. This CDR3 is CASTGSLIWYNEQFF. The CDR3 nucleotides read TGTGCCAGCACGGGGAGTTTAATTTGGTACAATGAGCAGTTCTTC.

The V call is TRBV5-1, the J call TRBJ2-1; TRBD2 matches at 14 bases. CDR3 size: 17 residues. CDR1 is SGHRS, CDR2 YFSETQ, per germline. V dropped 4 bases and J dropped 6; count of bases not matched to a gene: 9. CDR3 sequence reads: CASSDRLAGGKLNEQFF. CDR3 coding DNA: TGCGCCAGCAGCGACCGACTAGCGGGAGGGAAACTCAATGAGCAGTTCTTC.

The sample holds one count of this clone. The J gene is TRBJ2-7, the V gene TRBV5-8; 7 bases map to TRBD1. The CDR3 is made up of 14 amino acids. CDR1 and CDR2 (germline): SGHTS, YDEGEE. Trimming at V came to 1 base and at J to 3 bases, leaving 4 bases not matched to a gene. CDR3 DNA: TGTGCCAGCAGCTTGCTTTCAGGGGGCTACGAGCAGTACTTC. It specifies CASSLLSGGYEQYF.

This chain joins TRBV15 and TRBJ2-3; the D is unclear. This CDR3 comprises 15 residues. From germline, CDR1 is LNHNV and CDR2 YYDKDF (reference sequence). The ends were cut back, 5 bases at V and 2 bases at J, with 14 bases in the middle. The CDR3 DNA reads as TGTGCCACCAGCCTTCCCTCGGTTGCCACAGATACGCAGTATTTT. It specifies CATSLPSVATDTQYF. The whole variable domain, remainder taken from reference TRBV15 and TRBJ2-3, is DAMVIQNPRYQVTQFGKPVTLSCSQTLNHNVMYWYQQKSSQAPKLLFHYYDKDFNNEADTPDNFQSRRPNTSFCFLDIRSPGLGDTAMYLCATSLPSVATDTQYFGPGTRLTVL.

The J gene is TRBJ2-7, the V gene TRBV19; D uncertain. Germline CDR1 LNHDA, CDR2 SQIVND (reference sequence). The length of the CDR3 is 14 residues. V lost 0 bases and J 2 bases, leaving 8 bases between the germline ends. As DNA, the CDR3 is TGTGCCAGTAGTATAGAGGCAGCCACCTACGAGCAGTACTTC. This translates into CASSIEAATYEQYF.

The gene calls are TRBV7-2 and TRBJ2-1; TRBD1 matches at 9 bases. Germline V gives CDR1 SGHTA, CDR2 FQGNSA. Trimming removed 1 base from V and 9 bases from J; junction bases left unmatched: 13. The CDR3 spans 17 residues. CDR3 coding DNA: TGTGCCAGCAGCTTAGTTAAGGGGACAGGGAGATATCTTGAGCAGTTCTTC. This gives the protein CASSLVKGTGRYLEQFF. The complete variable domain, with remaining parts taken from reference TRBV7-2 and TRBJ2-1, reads GAGVSQSPSNKVTEKGKDVELRCDPISGHTALYWYRQSLGQGLEFLIYFQGNSAPDKSGLPSDRFSAERTGGSVSTLTIQRTQQEDSAVYLCASSLVKGTGRYLEQFFGPGTRLTVL.

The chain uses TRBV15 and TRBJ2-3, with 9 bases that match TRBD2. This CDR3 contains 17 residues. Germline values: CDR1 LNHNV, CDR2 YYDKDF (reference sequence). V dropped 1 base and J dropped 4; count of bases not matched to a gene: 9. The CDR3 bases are TGTGCCACCAGCAGAGTAGCTAGCGGGACATTTGCAGATACGCAGTATTTT. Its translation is CATSRVASGTFADTQYF. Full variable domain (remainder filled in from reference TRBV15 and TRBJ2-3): DAMVIQNPRYQVTQFGKPVTLSCSQTLNHNVMYWYQQKSSQAPKLLFHYYDKDFNNEADTPDNFQSRRPNTSFCFLDIRSPGLGDTAMYLCATSRVASGTFADTQYFGPGTRLTVL.

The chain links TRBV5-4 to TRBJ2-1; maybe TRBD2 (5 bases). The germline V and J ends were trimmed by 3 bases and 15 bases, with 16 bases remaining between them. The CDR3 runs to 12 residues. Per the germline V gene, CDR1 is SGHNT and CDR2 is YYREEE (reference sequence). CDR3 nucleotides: TGTGCCAGCAGCTCGCCCGGGAAAGAGTCGTTCTTC. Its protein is CASSSPGKESFF.